This TCR beta chain derives from a study of T cells in Graves' hyperthyroidism and ophthalmopathy. This CDR3 has 16 residues. Trimming shortened V by 0 bases and J by 5 bases, and 14 bases separated the two germline ends. Germline V lookup: CDR1 LNHNV, CDR2 YYDKDF (reference sequence). RNA transcripts provided the source from which TCR beta CDR3 regions were amplified. With the HTBI primer set, the TCR CDR3 went through a first round of RT-PCR. In TCRdb, the multiplex PCR reads were re-called with MiXCR into one record per CDR3 protein. Among roughly 840,000 distinct CDR3 sequences listed, around 39% were seen once.

This clonotype was sampled from a man aged 18 to 35 with Graves' hyperthyroidism. The rearrangement uses TRBV15 and TRBJ1-5; tentative D call: TRBD1 (5 bases). The sample was blood. In DNA, the CDR3 is TGTGCCACCAGCAGAGAGGCGGGGGGGGGAGATCAGCCCCAGCATTTT. Translating gives CATSREAGGGDQPQHF.